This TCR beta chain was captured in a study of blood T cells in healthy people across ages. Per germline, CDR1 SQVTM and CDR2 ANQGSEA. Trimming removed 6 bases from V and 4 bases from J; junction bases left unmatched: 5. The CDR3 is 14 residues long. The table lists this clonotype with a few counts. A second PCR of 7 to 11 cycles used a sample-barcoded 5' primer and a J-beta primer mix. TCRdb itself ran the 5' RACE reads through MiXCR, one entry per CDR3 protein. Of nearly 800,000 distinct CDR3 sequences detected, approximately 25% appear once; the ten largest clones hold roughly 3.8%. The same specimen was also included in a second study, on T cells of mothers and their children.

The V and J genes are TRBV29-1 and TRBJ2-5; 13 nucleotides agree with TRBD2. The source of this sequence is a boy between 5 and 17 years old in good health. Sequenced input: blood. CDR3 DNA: TGCAGCGTCACTAGCGGGGGGGCAGGAGAGACCCAGTACTTC. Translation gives CSVTSGGAGETQYF.